One and the same sample provided the 4 T cell receptor beta chains below, sequenced in a study of CD4 T cells in relation to SARS-CoV-2 and coronaviruses. Unexposed donor CD4+ T cells date from about 2010-2018, before the COVID-19 pandemic. Isolation of CD4+ T cells took place after about 9 days in culture. Their specific antigens are unknown. Profiled with immunoSEQ multiplex PCR; TCRdb holds only in-frame clones, not every one. Of more than 15,000 clones in the sample, roughly 78% were seen once. The specimen sequenced was CD4+ T cells from PBMCs, cultured in vitro. All receptors come from a human donor in good health.

The DNA for the CDR3 is TGTGCCATCAGCGTGACAGGGACTAATGAAAAACTGTTTTTT. Translated: CAISVTGTNEKLFF. The chain recombines TRBV10-3 with TRBJ1-4, with 7 positions matching TRBD1. The germline V gene encodes CDR1 ENHRY and CDR2 SYGVKD. The CDR3 is made up of 14 amino acids. V trimming: 6 bases; J trimming: 2 bases; junction bases outside the gene matches: 3.

The chain combines TRBV25-1 with TRBJ1-5, with D perhaps matching TRBD1 (6 bases). V was pared by 4 bases and J by 6 bases, with 10 bases between. The CDR3 has 13 amino acids. Germline V gene data show CDR1 as MGHDK and CDR2 as SYGVNS. The CDR3 loop reads CASSAGVGQPQHF. Here the CDR3 DNA reads TGTGCCAGCAGTGCAGGGGTCGGTCAGCCCCAGCATTTT.

This chain uses TRBV6-5 with TRBJ2-3; no firm D call. Germline V gene data show CDR1 as MNHEY and CDR2 as SVGAGI. V was trimmed by 6 bases and J by 2 bases, leaving 6 bases between them. The CDR3 is 12 amino acids. The CDR3 nucleotides are TGTGCCAGCAGGACCGACACAGATACGCAGTATTTT. Translating it yields CASRTDTDTQYF.

This chain links TRBV19 with TRBJ1-1, with D hard to call. Germline values: CDR1 LNHDA, CDR2 SQIVND (reference sequence). The CDR3 has 15 amino acids. V lost 2 bases and J 0 bases, leaving 10 bases between the germline ends. The CDR3 here is CASSIPQPMNTEAFF. CDR3 nucleotides: TGTGCCAGTAGTATACCCCAGCCGATGAACACTGAAGCTTTCTTT.